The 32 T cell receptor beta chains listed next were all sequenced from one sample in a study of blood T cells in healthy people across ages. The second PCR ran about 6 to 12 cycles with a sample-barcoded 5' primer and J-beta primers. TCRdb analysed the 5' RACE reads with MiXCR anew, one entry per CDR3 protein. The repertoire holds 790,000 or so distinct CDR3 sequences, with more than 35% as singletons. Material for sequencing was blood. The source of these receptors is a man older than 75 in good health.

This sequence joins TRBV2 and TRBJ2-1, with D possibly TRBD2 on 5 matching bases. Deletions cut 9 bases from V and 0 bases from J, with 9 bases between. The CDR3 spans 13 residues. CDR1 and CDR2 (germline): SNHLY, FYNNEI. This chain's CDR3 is CARTSISYNEQFF. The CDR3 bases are TGTGCCAGAACTAGTATCTCCTACAATGAGCAGTTCTTC.

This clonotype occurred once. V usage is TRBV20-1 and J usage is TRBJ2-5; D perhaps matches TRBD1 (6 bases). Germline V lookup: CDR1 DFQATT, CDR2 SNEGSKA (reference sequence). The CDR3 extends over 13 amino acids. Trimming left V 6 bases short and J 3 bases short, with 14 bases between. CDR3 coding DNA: TGCAGTGCAACCGGACAGACCGAAGAGACCCAGTACTTC. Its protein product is CSATGQTEETQYF.

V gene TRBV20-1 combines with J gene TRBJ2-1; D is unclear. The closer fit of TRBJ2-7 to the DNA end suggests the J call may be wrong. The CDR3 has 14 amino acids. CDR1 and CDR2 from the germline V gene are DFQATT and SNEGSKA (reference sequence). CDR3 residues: CSASVRSSYNEQYF. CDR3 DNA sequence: TGCAGTGCTAGTGTGCGAAGCTCCTACAATGAGCAGTACTTC.

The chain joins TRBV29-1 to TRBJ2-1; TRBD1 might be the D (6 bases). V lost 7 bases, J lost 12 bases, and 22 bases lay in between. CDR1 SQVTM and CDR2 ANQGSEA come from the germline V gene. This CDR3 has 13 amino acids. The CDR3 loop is CSGDQGRAESQFF. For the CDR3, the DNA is TGCAGCGGGGATCAGGGGCGAGCTGAATCGCAGTTCTTC.

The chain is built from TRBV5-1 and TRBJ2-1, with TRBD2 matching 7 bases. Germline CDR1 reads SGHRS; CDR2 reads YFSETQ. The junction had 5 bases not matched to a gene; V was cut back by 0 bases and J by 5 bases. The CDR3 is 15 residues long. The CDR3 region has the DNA TGCGCCAGCAGCTTGGGCGGGAGAGAAAACAATGAGCAGTTCTTC. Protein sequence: CASSLGGRENNEQFF.

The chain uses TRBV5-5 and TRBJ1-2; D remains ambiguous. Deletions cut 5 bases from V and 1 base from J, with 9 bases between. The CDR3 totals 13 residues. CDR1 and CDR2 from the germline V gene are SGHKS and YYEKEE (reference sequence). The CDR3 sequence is CASRAGNNYGYTF. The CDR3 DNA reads TGTGCCAGCAGGGCCGGGAATAACTATGGCTACACCTTC. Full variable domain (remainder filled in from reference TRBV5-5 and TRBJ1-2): DAGVTQSPTHLIKTRGQQVTLRCSPISGHKSVSWYQQVLGQGPQFIFQYYEKEERGRGNFPDRFSARQFPNYSSELNVNALLLGDSALYLCASRAGNNYGYTFGSGTRLTVV.

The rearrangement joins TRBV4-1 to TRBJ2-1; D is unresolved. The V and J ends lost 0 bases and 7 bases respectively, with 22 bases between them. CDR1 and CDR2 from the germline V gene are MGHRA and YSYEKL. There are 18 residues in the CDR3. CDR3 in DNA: TGCGCCAGCAGCCAAGATCTTCTGGGTGGTAGTAGGAAGAATGAGCAGTTCTTC. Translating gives CASSQDLLGGSRKNEQFF.

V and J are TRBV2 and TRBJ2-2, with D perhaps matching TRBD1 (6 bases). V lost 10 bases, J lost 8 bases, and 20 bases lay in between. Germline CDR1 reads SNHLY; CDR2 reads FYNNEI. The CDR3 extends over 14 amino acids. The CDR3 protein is CATRLDTGLGELFF. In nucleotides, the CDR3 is TGTGCCACACGCCTAGACACAGGGCTTGGGGAGCTGTTTTTT.

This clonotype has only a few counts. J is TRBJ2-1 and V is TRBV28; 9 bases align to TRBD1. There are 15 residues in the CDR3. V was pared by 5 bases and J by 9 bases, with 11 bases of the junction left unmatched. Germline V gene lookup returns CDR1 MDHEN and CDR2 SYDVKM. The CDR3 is CASSQGTGLTSEQFF. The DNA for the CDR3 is TGTGCCAGCAGTCAGGGGACAGGGTTAACTAGTGAGCAGTTCTTC.

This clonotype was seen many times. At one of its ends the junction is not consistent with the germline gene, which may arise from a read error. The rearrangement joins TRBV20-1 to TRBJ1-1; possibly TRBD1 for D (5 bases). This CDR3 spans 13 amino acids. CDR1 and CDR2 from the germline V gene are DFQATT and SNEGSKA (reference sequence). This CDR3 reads CSAGDSTNTEAFF. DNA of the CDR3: TGCAGTGCTGGAGACAGTACTAACACTGAAGCTTTCTTT.

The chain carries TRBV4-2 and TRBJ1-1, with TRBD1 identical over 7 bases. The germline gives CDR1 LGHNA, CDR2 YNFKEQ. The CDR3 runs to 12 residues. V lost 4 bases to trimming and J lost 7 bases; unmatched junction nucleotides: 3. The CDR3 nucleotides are TGTGCCAGCAGCCGTAGGGACAGTGAAGCTTTCTTT. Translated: CASSRRDSEAFF.

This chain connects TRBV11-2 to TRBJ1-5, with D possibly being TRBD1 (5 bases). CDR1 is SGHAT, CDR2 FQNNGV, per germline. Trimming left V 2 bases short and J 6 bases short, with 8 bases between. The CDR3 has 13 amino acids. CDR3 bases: TGTGCCAGCAGCTTACAGGGATCTCAGCCCCAGCATTTT. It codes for CASSLQGSQPQHF.

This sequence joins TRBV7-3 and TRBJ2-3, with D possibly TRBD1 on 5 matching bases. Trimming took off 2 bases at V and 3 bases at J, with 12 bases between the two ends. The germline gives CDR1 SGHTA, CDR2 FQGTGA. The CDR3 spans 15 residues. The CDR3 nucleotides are TGTGCCAGCAGCTTACAGGGTCGAGTAACAGATACGCAGTATTTT. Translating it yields CASSLQGRVTDTQYF.

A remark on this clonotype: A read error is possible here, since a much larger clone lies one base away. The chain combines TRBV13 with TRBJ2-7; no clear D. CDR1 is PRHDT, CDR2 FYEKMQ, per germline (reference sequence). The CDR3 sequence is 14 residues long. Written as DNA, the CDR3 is TGTGCCAGCAGCTTAAGGCATACACCCTACGGGCAGTACTTC. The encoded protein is CASSLRHTPYGQYF.

In nucleotides, the CDR3 is TGTGCCAGCGGCCAGTCAGACAGCCCCTACAATGAGCAGTTCTTC. Translating it yields CASGQSDSPYNEQFF. The gene calls are TRBV6-1 and TRBJ2-1; possible D gene TRBD1, 5 bases. V lost 8 bases to trimming and J lost 2 bases, with 16 bases between them. Germline V lookup: CDR1 MNHNS, CDR2 SASEGT. CDR3 length equals 15 residues.

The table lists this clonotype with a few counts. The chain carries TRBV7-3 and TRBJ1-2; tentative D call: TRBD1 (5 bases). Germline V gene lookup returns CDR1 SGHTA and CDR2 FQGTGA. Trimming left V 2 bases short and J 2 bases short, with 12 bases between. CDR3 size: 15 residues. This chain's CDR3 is CASSLGAGGNYGYTF. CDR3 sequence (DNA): TGTGCCAGCAGCTTAGGGGCGGGGGGGAACTATGGCTACACCTTC.

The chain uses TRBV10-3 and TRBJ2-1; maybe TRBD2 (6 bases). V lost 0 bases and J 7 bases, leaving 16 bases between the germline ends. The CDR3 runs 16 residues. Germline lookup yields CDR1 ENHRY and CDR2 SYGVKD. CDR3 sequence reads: CAISESVGGALNEQFF. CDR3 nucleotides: TGTGCCATCAGTGAGTCTGTGGGAGGCGCTCTTAATGAGCAGTTCTTC.

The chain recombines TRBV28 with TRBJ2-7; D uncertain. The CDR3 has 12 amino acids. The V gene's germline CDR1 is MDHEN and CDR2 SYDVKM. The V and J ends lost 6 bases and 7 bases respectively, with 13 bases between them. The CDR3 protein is CASSTNVWEQYF. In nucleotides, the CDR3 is TGTGCCAGCAGCACAAATGTCTGGGAGCAGTACTTC.

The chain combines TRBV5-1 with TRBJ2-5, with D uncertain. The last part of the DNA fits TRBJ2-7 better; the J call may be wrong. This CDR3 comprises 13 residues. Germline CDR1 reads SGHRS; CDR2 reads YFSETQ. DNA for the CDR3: TGCGCCAGCAGCTTGGGCGACGCGTACGAGCAGTACTTC. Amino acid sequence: CASSLGDAYEQYF.

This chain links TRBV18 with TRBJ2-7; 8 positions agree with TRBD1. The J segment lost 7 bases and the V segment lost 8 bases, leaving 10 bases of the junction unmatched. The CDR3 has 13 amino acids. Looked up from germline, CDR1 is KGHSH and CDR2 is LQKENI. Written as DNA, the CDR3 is TGTGCCAGCCTTGGACAGGGCGAAATTGAGCAGTACTTC. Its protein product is CASLGQGEIEQYF.

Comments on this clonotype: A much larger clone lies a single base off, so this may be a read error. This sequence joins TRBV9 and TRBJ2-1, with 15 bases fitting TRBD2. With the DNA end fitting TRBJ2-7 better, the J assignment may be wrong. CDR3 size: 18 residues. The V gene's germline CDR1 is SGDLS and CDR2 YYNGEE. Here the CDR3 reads CASAGLAGGSSSYNEQYF. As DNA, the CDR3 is TGTGCCAGCGCGGGACTAGCGGGAGGCTCGAGCTCCTACAATGAGCAGTACTTC.

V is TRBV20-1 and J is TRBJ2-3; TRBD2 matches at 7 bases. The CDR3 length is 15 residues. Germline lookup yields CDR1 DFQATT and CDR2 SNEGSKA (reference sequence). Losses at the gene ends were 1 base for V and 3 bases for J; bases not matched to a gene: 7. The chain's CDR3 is CSARAARELTDTQYF. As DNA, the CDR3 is TGCAGTGCTAGAGCTGCGCGGGAGTTAACAGATACGCAGTATTTT.

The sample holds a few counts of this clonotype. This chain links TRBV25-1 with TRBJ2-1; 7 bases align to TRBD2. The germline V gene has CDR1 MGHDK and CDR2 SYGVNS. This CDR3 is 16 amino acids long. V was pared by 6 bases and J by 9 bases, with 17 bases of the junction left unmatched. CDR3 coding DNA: TGTGCCAGCAGCCCCCGGCAGGGCGGGAGCGAAAGTGAGCAGTTCTTC. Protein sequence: CASSPRQGGSESEQFF.

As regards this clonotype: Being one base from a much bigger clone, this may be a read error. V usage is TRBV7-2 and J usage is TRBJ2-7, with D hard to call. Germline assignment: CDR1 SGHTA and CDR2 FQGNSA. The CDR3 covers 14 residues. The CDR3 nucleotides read TGTGCCGGCAGCCCACATGTTCCATCCTACGAGCAGTACTTC. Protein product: CAGSPHVPSYEQYF.

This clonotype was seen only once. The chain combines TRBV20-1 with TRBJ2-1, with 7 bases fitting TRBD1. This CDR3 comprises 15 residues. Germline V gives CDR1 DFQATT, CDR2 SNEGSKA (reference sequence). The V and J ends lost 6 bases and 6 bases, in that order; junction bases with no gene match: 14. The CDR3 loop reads CSAVDGDRASNEQFF. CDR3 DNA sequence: TGCAGTGCCGTGGACGGAGACAGGGCCTCCAATGAGCAGTTCTTC.

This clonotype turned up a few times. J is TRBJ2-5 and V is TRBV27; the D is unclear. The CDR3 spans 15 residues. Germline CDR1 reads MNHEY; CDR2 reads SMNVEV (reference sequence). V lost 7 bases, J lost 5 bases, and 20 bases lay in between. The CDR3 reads CASTTFSRAGETQYF. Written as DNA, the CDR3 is TGTGCCAGCACCACATTCTCTAGGGCTGGGGAGACCCAGTACTTC.

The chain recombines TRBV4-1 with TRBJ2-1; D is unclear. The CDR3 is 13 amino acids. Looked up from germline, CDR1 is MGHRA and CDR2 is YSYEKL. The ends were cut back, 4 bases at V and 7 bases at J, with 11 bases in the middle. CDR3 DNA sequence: TGCGCCAGCAGCCTTGGGCTGTGGAATGAGCAGTTCTTC. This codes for CASSLGLWNEQFF.

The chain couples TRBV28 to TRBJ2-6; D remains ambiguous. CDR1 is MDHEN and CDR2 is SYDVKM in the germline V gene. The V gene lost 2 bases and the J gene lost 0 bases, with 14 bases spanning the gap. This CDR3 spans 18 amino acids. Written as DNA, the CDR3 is TGTGCCAGCAGTTTAACCCACGGCAGATACTCTGGGGCCAACGTCCTGACTTTC. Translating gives CASSLTHGRYSGANVLTF.

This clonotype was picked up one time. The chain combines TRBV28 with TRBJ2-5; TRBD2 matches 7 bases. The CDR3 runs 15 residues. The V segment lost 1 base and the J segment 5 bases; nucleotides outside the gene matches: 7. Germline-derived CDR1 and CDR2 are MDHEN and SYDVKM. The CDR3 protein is CASSLLGPGRETQYF. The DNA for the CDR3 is TGTGCCAGCAGTTTATTAGGTCCCGGGAGGGAGACCCAGTACTTC.

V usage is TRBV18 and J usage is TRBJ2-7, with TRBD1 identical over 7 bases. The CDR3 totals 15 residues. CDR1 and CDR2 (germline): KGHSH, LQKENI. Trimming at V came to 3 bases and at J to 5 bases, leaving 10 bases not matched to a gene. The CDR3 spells CASSPQGDSRDEQYF. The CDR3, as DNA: TGTGCCAGCTCACCTCAAGGGGACAGTCGCGACGAGCAGTACTTC.

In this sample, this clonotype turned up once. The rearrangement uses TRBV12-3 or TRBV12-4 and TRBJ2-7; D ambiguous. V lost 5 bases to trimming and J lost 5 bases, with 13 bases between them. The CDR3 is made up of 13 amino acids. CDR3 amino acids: CASSRVGGDEQYF. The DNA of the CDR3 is TGTGCCAGCAGTAGAGTGGGTGGGGACGAGCAGTACTTC.

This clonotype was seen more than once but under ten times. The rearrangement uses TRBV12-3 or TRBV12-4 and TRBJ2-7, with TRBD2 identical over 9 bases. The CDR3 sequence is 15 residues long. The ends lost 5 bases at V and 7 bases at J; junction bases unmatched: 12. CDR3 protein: CASSISGSAWNEQYF. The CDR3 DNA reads TGTGCCAGCAGTATTAGCGGGAGCGCCTGGAATGAGCAGTACTTC.